A selection of T cell receptor beta chains follows, all from one sample in a study of blood T cells in healthy people across ages. TCRdb re-called the 5' RACE reads with MiXCR, one entry per CDR3 protein. The data show 630,000 or so distinct CDR3 sequences, roughly 31% seen once. Sequenced material: blood. Every receptor here comes from an elderly woman in good health. CDR3s include the opening cysteine and the closing phenylalanine or tryptophan. A D gene is named only where the DNA matches it firmly. The size field is filled for only some rows; it gives once, few, many or a size class.

V: TRBV7-9; J: TRBJ1-5; size: -; D: -; CDR3: CASSLGRGKGQPQHF; DNA: TGTGCCAGCAGCTTGGGTAGGGGTAAGGGACAGCCCCAGCATTTT
V: TRBV20-1; J: TRBJ2-5; size: -; D: TRBD2; CDR3: CSPRTSGQETQYF; DNA: TGCAGTCCGAGGACTAGCGGACAAGAGACCCAGTACTTC
V: TRBV4-3; J: TRBJ1-2; size: -; D: -; CDR3: CASSQDYRVVNYGYTF; DNA: TGCGCCAGCAGCCAAGATTACAGGGTAGTCAACTATGGCTACACCTTC
V: TRBV6-2/TRBV6-3; J: TRBJ1-5; size: -; D: -; CDR3: CASSYREFSRGNQPQHF; DNA: TGTGCCAGCAGCTACAGGGAATTCAGCCGCGGGAATCAGCCCCAGCATTTT
V: TRBV7-2; J: TRBJ2-2; size: -; D: TRBD1; CDR3: CASSPQGAGTGELFF; DNA: TGTGCCAGCAGCCCGCAGGGGGCGGGCACCGGGGAGCTGTTTTTT
V: TRBV7-6; J: TRBJ1-1; size: few; D: -; CDR3: CASSRPGTNTEAFF; DNA: TGTGCCAGCAGCCGACCCGGGACGAACACTGAAGCTTTCTTT
V: TRBV29-1; J: TRBJ2-5; size: many; D: TRBD2; CDR3: CSVFGLAGGQETQYF; DNA: TGCAGCGTTTTTGGACTAGCGGGGGGACAAGAGACCCAGTACTTC
V: TRBV25-1; J: TRBJ2-7; size: many; D: TRBD1; CDR3: CATNPGQGAYEQYF; DNA: TGTGCCACCAATCCCGGACAGGGTGCCTACGAGCAGTACTTC
V: TRBV5-1; J: TRBJ1-2; size: -; D: -; CDR3: CASSPQGPSFGYTF; DNA: TGCGCCAGCAGCCCCCAGGGTCCGAGTTTTGGCTACACCTTC
V: TRBV5-1; J: TRBJ1-1; size: few; D: -; CDR3: CASSSRVQGTEAFF; DNA: TGCGCCAGCAGCTCCAGGGTTCAGGGCACTGAAGCTTTCTTT
V: TRBV30; J: TRBJ2-1; size: many; D: TRBD2; CDR3: CAWSVSVGGGLYNEQFF; DNA: TGTGCCTGGAGTGTGTCGGTCGGGGGGGGGCTCTACAATGAGCAGTTCTTC
V: TRBV27; J: TRBJ2-1; size: -; D: TRBD2; CDR3: CASSAREGNEQFF; DNA: TGTGCCAGCAGTGCCCGGGAGGGCAATGAGCAGTTCTTC
V: TRBV20-1; J: TRBJ2-7; size: many; D: -; CDR3: CSATPGDEQYF; DNA: TGCAGTGCTACCCCGGGGGACGAGCAGTACTTC
V: TRBV5-5; J: TRBJ2-7; size: -; D: -; CDR3: CASSFPGAREFFYEQYF; DNA: TGTGCCAGCAGCTTCCCGGGGGCGCGGGAGTTCTTCTACGAGCAGTACTTC
V: TRBV2; J: TRBJ1-1; size: few; D: -; CDR3: CASSEALLGRPMNTEAFF; DNA: TGTGCCAGCAGTGAAGCGCTTCTCGGCAGGCCTATGAACACTGAAGCTTTCTTT
V: TRBV5-1; J: TRBJ1-1; size: few; D: -; CDR3: CASSPGRQLNTEAFF; DNA: TGCGCCAGCAGCCCGGGCAGGCAGTTGAACACTGAAGCTTTCTTT
V: TRBV9; J: TRBJ2-2; size: -; D: TRBD2; CDR3: CASSALAGANTGELFF; DNA: TGTGCCAGCAGCGCCCTAGCGGGGGCCAACACCGGGGAGCTGTTTTTT
V: TRBV6-2/TRBV6-3; J: TRBJ2-7; size: many; D: -; CDR3: CASSYSVGGLYEQYF; DNA: TGTGCCAGCAGTTACTCGGTCGGGGGGCTGTACGAGCAGTACTTC
V: TRBV9; J: TRBJ2-3; size: many; D: -; CDR3: CASSLGPYSTDTQYF; DNA: TGTGCCAGCAGCTTGGGACCCTATAGCACAGATACGCAGTATTTT
V: TRBV12-3/TRBV12-4; J: TRBJ1-5; size: few; D: -; CDR3: CASSILRTQHF; DNA: TGTGCCAGCAGTATATTAAGGACCCAGCATTTT
V: TRBV28; J: TRBJ2-3; size: many; D: TRBD1; CDR3: CASSLWGQGVADTQYF; DNA: TGTGCCAGCAGTTTATGGGGACAGGGGGTAGCAGATACGCAGTATTTT
V: TRBV9; J: TRBJ2-5; size: many; D: TRBD2; CDR3: CASSAGTGGPGETQYF; DNA: TGTGCCAGCAGCGCCGGTACGGGGGGGCCAGGGGAGACCCAGTACTTC
V: TRBV20-1; J: TRBJ2-1; size: many; D: -; CDR3: CSARDHGGPYNEQFF; DNA: TGCAGTGCTAGAGATCACGGGGGGCCCTACAATGAGCAGTTCTTC
V: TRBV28; J: TRBJ2-2; size: few; D: -; CDR3: CASSLIRITGELFF; DNA: TGTGCCAGCAGTTTAATTAGGATTACCGGGGAGCTGTTTTTT
V: TRBV20-1; J: TRBJ1-2; size: few; D: TRBD1; CDR3: CSASIPGGNYGYTF; DNA: TGCAGTGCTAGTATTCCAGGGGGGAACTATGGCTACACCTTC
V: TRBV12-3/TRBV12-4; J: TRBJ1-5; size: few; D: -; CDR3: CASSVLDLGLQHF; DNA: TGTGCCAGCAGCGTTTTAGATCTCGGGCTCCAGCATTTT
V: TRBV20-1; J: TRBJ1-5; size: -; D: TRBD1; CDR3: CSARKTGGILSNQPQHF; DNA: TGCAGTGCTAGAAAAACAGGGGGCATTCTTAGCAATCAGCCCCAGCATTTT
V: TRBV7-8; J: TRBJ1-2; size: -; D: -; CDR3: CASSPTGPSNYDYTF; DNA: TGTGCCAGCAGCCCGACAGGACCCTCTAACTATGACTACACCTTC
V: TRBV9; J: TRBJ2-3; size: many; D: TRBD2; CDR3: CASSRLAGVSTDTQYF; DNA: TGTGCCAGCAGCCGACTAGCGGGGGTTAGCACAGATACGCAGTATTTT
V: TRBV20-1; J: TRBJ2-6; size: -; D: -; CDR3: CSAQNSGANVLTF; DNA: TGCAGTGCCCAGAACTCTGGGGCCAACGTCCTGACTTTC
V: TRBV29-1; J: TRBJ2-1; size: many; D: TRBD1; CDR3: CSVDRTGSNEQFF; DNA: TGCAGCGTTGATAGGACAGGGTCCAATGAGCAGTTCTTC
V: TRBV28; J: TRBJ1-2; size: -; D: -; CDR3: CASRKSSEGRGGGYTF; DNA: TGTGCCAGCAGAAAATCGTCGGAAGGGCGCGGAGGTGGCTACACCTTC
V: TRBV7-9; J: TRBJ2-5; size: few; D: TRBD2; CDR3: CASSFPPSGGPNEQYF; DNA: TGTGCCAGCAGCTTCCCCCCTAGCGGGGGGCCCAATGAGCAGTACTTC